Each of the 5 T cell receptor beta chains below was sequenced from the same sample in a study of shared clonotypes between healthy human individuals. Measured with immunoSEQ multiplex PCR; TCRdb has only the in-frame clones, and not every one. The sample includes about 2,200,000 clones, roughly 91% of them seen just once. Naive CD8 populations comprised CD45RO-negative cells positively selected for CCR7, excluding terminally differentiated effector memory CD45RA+ cells. The sample consisted of naive CD8+ T cells from PBMCs. Receptors were obtained from a man younger than 30 in good health. Some clones in this sample may be carry-over from other donors' samples.

The chain combines TRBV20-1 with TRBJ2-5; D not resolved. This CDR3 contains 11 residues. The V gene lost 4 bases and the J gene lost 5 bases, with 8 bases spanning the gap. Germline CDR1 and CDR2: DFQATT and SNEGSKA (reference sequence). The CDR3 DNA is TGCAGTGCTAACCCGCTGGAGACCCAGTACTTC. This gives the protein CSANPLETQYF.

The V and J genes are TRBV6-4 and TRBJ2-5; D is possibly TRBD1 or TRBD2 (5 bases each). V gave up 0 bases and J gave up 7 bases, with 9 bases separating them. The CDR3 runs 13 residues. From germline, CDR1 is MRHNA and CDR2 SNTAGT. CDR3 region: CASSDSKRGTQYF. CDR3 DNA: TGTGCCAGCAGTGACTCAAAGAGGGGGACCCAGTACTTC.

The V and J genes are TRBV7-2 and TRBJ2-3; no clear D gene. Trimming removed 3 bases at V and 0 bases at J, with 13 bases between. The CDR3 is 16 amino acids. Germline CDR1 reads SGHTA; CDR2 reads FQGNSA. The CDR3 DNA reads as TGTGCCAGCAGCTTTAATACTGCCTCTAGCACAGATACGCAGTATTTT. Its protein product is CASSFNTASSTDTQYF.

The V call is TRBV15, the J call TRBJ1-1, with 9 bases fitting TRBD1. The germline CDR1 and CDR2 sequences are LNHNV and YYDKDF (reference sequence). This CDR3 is built from 17 residues. V dropped 0 bases and J dropped 1; count of bases not matched to a gene: 6. The CDR3 DNA is TGTGCCACCAGCAGAGATTTATTGGGACAGGGGAACACTGAAGCTTTCTTT. It is translated as CATSRDLLGQGNTEAFF.

V is TRBV28 and J is TRBJ2-2; no clear D gene. The CDR3 loop spans 13 amino acids. V lost 7 bases to trimming and J lost 5 bases, with 11 bases between them. Per the germline V gene, CDR1 is MDHEN and CDR2 is SYDVKM. For the CDR3, the DNA is TGTGCCAGCACCAAGCAAGGAACCGGGGAGCTGTTTTTT. It encodes CASTKQGTGELFF.